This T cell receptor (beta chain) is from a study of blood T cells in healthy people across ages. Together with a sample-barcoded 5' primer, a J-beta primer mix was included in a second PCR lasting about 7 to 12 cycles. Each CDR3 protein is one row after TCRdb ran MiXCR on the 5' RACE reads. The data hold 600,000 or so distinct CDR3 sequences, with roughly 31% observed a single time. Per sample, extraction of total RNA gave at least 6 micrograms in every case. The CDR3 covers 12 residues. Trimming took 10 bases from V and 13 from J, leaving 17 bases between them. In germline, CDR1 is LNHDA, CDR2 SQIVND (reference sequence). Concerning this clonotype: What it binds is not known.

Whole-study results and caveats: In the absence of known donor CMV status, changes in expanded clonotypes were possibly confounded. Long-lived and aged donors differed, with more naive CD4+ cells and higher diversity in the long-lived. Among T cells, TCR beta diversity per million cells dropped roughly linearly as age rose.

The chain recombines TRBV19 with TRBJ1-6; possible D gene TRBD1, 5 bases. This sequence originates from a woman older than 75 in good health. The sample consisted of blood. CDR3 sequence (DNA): TGTGCCACGGGGGATGGAGGTTTTCCCCTCCACTTT. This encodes CATGDGGFPLHF.